These 7 T cell receptor beta chains were all obtained from the same sample, sequenced in a study of cytomegalovirus exposure and HLA in healthy donors. It was with 60 Vbeta and 13 Jbeta primers that the PCR ran. Repertoires were generated with immunoSEQ multiplex PCR, while TCRdb's copy carries only in-frame clones and drops some. The repertoire consists of 100,000 to 130,000 clones, with 82% occurring once and the leading ten covering less than 3.5%. The sequencing sample was made of PBMCs. All receptors derive from a young man in good health and CMV-seropositive.

This chain joins TRBV5-6 and TRBJ1-4; TRBD1 agrees at 7 bases. The CDR3 is 14 residues long. Looked up from germline, CDR1 is SGHDT and CDR2 is YYEEEE. Trimming cost V 2 bases and J 8 bases; bases outside gene matches: 6. CDR3 loop: CASSFDREGEKLFF. The CDR3 region has the DNA TGTGCCAGCAGCTTCGACAGGGAAGGGGAAAAACTGTTTTTT.

The CDR3 loop reads CASSSPGQGAYEQYF. DNA of the CDR3: TGTGCCAGCAGCAGCCCGGGACAGGGGGCTTACGAGCAGTACTTC. The chain links TRBV5-4 to TRBJ2-7; TRBD1 matches at 12 bases. The CDR3 totals 15 residues. With 4 bases clipped from V and 4 bases from J, the junction kept 6 bases outside the gene matches. CDR1 SGHNT and CDR2 YYREEE come from the germline V gene (reference sequence).

The chain employs TRBV9 and TRBJ2-5, with a weak D call TRBD2 (7 bases). Germline lookup yields CDR1 SGDLS and CDR2 YYNGEE. There are 15 residues in the CDR3. The germline V and J ends were trimmed by 2 bases and 4 bases, with 15 bases remaining between them. The CDR3 loop is CASSVGGGLGETQYF. The CDR3 nucleotides are TGTGCCAGCAGCGTGGGGGGGGGCCTTGGAGAGACCCAGTACTTC.

The J gene is TRBJ1-2, the V gene TRBV11-1, with TRBD1 identical over 8 bases. Germline V lookup: CDR1 SGHAT, CDR2 FQDESV (reference sequence). CDR3 length equals 16 residues. V dropped 6 bases and J dropped 4; count of bases not matched to a gene: 13. The CDR3 bases are TGTGCCAGCAGGCCGTACTCCGGACAGGGAGGCTATGGCTACACCTTC. Amino acid sequence: CASRPYSGQGGYGYTF. Full variable domain (remainder filled in from reference TRBV11-1 and TRBJ1-2): EAEVAQSPRYKITEKSQAVAFWCDPISGHATLYWYRQILGQGPELLVQFQDESVVDDSQLPKDRFSAERLKGVDSTLKIQPAELGDSAMYLCASRPYSGQGGYGYTFGSGTRLTVV.

V and J are TRBV7-9 and TRBJ1-4; no clear D. CDR3 length equals 14 residues. V shed 5 bases and J shed 6 bases, with 13 bases lying between them. The germline gives CDR1 SEHNR, CDR2 FQNEAQ (reference sequence). CDR3 region: CASSRRVADEKLFF. The CDR3 DNA reads TGTGCCAGCAGCCGACGGGTCGCTGATGAAAAACTGTTTTTT.

The chain links TRBV7-9 to TRBJ1-2, with D possibly matching TRBD1 (5 bases). Trimming removed 5 bases at V and 3 bases at J, with 7 bases between. The CDR3 has 12 amino acids. Germline V gene lookup returns CDR1 SEHNR and CDR2 FQNEAQ (reference sequence). The chain's CDR3 is CASSMTDYGYTF. The DNA for the CDR3 is TGTGCCAGCAGCATGACAGACTATGGCTACACCTTC. Variable domain in full (rest from reference TRBV7-9 and TRBJ1-2): DTGVSQNPRHKITKRGQNVTFRCDPISEHNRLYWYRQTLGQGPEFLTYFQNEAQLEKSRLLSDRFSAERPKGSFSTLEIQRTEQGDSAMYLCASSMTDYGYTFGSGTRLTVV.

The V call is TRBV27, the J call TRBJ2-7; 14 bases are a match to TRBD2. The ends lost 3 bases at V and 7 bases at J; junction bases unmatched: 8. From germline, CDR1 is MNHEY and CDR2 SMNVEV (reference sequence). CDR3 length: 16 amino acids. The CDR3 spells CASSFGLAGGKWEQYF. CDR3 DNA sequence: TGTGCCAGCAGTTTTGGACTAGCGGGGGGCAAGTGGGAGCAGTACTTC.